This T cell receptor (beta chain) was identified during a study of molecular identifiers for immune sequencing clone quantification. The study, taken as a whole, reports: Over 99% of effector molecules, yet under 1% of naive-cell molecules, were held by clones above 20 RNA copies.

The use of previously described methods and listed TCR primers produced the bulk TCR libraries. Via MiXCR, TCRdb re-called the PCR reads, giving one row per CDR3 protein. Of about 510,000 distinct CDR3 sequences detected, over 20% appear once; the ten largest clones hold about 0.8%. Sorting isolated naive CD8 T cells as CD8+CD4-CCR7+CD45RA+ events. Germline CDR1 and CDR2: SQVTM and ANQGSEA. The junction had 3 bases not matched to a gene; V was cut back by 5 bases and J by 7 bases. The CDR3 has 12 residues. As concerns this clonotype: The antigen remains undetermined.

The source of this sequence is a human donor in good health. Some libraries in this study had Jurkat cell RNA spiked in. The V and J genes are TRBV29-1 and TRBJ2-2; 8 positions agree with TRBD1. The sequenced material came from naive CD8+ T cells from blood, with Jurkat cell RNA spiked in. Subset indicated: FACS-sorted CD8+CD4-CCR7+CD45RA+ naive T cells. The CDR3 here is CSVRQGFGELFF. The CDR3 bases are TGCAGCGTTAGACAGGGGTTCGGGGAGCTGTTTTTT.